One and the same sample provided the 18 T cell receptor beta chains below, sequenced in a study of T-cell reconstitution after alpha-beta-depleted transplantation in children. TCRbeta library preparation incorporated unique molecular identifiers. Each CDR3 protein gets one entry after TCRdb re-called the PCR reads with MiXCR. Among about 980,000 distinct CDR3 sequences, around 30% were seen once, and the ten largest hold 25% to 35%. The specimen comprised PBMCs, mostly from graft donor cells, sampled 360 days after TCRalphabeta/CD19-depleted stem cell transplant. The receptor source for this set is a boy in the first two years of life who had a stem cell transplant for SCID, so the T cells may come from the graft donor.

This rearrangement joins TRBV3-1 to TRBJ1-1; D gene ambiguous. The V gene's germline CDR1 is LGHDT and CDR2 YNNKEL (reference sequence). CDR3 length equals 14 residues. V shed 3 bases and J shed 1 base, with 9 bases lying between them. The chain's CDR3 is CASSQARRNTEAFF. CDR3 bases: TGTGCCAGCAGCCAGGCAAGGCGGAACACTGAAGCTTTCTTT.

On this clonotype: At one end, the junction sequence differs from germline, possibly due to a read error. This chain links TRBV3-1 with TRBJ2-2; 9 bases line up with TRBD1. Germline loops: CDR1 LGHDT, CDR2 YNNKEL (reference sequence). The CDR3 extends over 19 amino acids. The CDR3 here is CASSRGYDRGSLNTGELFF. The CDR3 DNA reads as TGTGCCAGCAGCAGGGGATACGACAGGGGGTCCCTAAACACCGGGGAGTTGTTTTTT. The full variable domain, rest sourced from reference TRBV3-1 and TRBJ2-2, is DTAVSQTPKYLVTQMGNDKSIKCEQNLGHDTMYWYKQDSKKFLKIMFSYNNKELIINETVPNRFSPKSPDKAHLNLHINSLELGDSAVYFCASSRGYDRGSLNTGELFFGEGSRLTVL.

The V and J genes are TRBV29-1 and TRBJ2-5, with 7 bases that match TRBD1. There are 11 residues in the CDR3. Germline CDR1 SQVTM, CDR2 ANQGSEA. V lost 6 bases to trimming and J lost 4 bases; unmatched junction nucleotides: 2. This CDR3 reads CSVTGSETQYF. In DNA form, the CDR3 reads TGCAGCGTGACAGGGTCAGAGACCCAGTACTTC.

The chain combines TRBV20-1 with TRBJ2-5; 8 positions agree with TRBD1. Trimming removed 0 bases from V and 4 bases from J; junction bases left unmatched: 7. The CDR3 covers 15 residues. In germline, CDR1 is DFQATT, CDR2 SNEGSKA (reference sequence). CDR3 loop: CSAREAGGWGETQYF. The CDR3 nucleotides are TGCAGTGCTAGAGAGGCAGGGGGCTGGGGAGAGACCCAGTACTTC.

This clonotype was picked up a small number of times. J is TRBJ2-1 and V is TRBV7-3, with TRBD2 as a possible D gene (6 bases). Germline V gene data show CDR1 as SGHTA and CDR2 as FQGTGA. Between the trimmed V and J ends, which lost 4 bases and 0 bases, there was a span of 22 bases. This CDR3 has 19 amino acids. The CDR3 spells CASSSPGGDPSSSYNEQFF. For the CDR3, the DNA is TGTGCCAGCAGCTCCCCTGGCGGGGACCCGTCGAGCTCCTACAATGAGCAGTTCTTC. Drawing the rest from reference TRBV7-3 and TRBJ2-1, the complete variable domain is GAGVSQTPSNKVTEKGKYVELRCDPISGHTALYWYRQSLGQGPEFLIYFQGTGAADDSGLPNDRFFAVRPEGSVSTLKIQRTERGDSAVYLCASSSPGGDPSSSYNEQFFGPGTRLTVL.

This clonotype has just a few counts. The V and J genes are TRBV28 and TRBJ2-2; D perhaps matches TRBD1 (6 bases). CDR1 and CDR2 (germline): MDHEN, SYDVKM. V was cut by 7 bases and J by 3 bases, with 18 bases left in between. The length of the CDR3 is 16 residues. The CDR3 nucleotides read TGTGCCAGCACCGAAATTTGGACAGTCCACACCGGGGAGCTGTTTTTT. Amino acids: CASTEIWTVHTGELFF.

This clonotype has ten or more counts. The CDR3 bases are TGTGCCAGCAGTTGGACTAGCGGTTCCTACGAGCAGTACTTC. This sequence encodes CASSWTSGSYEQYF. The chain uses TRBV6-5 and TRBJ2-7; 10 bases line up with TRBD2. The CDR3 consists of 14 residues. CDR1 is MNHEY and CDR2 is SVGAGI in the germline V gene. The V segment lost 4 bases and the J segment 1 base; nucleotides outside the gene matches: 1.

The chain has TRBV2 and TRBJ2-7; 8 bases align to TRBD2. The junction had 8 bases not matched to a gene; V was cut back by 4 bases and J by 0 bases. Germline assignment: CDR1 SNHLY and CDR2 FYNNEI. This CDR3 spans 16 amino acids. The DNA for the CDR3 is TGTGCCAGCAGTGTAAGACGCGGGGGGCTCTCCTACGAGCAGTACTTC. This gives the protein CASSVRRGGLSYEQYF.

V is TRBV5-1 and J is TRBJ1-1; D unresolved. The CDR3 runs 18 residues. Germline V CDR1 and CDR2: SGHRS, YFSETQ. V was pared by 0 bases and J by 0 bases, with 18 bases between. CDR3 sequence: CASSLVPRVSLMNTEAFF. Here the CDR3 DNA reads TGCGCCAGCAGCTTGGTACCTAGAGTTTCCCTCATGAACACTGAAGCTTTCTTT.

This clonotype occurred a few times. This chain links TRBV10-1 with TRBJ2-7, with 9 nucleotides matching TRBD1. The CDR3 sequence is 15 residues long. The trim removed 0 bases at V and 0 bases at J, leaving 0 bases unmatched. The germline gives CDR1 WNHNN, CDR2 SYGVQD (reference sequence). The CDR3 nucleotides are TGCGCCAGCAGTGAGTCGGGACAGGGCTCCTACGAGCAGTACTTC. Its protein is CASSESGQGSYEQYF.

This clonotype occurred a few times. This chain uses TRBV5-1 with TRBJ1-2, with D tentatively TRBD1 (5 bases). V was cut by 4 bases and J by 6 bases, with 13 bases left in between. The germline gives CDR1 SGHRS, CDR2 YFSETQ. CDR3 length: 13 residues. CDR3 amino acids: CASSLGTDNGYTF. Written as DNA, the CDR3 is TGCGCCAGCAGCCTCGGGACGGACAATGGCTACACCTTC.

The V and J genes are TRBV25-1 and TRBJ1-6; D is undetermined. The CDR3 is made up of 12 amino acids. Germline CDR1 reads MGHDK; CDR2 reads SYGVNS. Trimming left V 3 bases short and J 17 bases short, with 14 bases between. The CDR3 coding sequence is TGTGCCAGCAGTGAGAGTCTTCGGCGATTCCACTTT. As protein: CASSESLRRFHF.

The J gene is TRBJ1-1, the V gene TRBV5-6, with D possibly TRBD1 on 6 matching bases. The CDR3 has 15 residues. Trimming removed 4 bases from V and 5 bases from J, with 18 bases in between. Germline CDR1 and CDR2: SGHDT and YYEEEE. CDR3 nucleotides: TGTGCCAGCAGCCGAAGGGCGGGGGCGGGGACTGAAGCTTTCTTT. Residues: CASSRRAGAGTEAFF.

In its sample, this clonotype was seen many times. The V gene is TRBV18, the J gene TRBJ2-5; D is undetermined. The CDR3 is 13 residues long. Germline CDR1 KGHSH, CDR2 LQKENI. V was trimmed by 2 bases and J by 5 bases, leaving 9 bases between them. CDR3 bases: TGTGCCAGCTCACCAGGGCTTGGCGAGACCCAGTACTTC. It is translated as CASSPGLGETQYF.

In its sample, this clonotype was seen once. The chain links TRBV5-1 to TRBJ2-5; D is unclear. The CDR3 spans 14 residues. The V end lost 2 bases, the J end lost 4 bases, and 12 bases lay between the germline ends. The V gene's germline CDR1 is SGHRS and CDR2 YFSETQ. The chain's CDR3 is CASSFSAASETQYF. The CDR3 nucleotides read TGCGCCAGCAGCTTTTCCGCGGCATCAGAGACCCAGTACTTC. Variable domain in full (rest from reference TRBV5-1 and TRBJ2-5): KAGVTQTPRYLIKTRGQQVTLSCSPISGHRSVSWYQQTPGQGLQFLFEYFSETQRNKGNFPGRFSGRQFSNSRSEMNVSTLELGDSALYLCASSFSAASETQYFGPGTRLLVL.

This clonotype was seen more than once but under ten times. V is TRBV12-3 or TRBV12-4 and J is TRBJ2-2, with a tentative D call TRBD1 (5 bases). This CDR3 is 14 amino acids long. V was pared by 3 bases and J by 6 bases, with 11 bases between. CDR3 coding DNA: TGTGCCAGCAGTTTTCGAAGGGGTCCCGGGGAGCTGTTTTTT. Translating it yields CASSFRRGPGELFF.

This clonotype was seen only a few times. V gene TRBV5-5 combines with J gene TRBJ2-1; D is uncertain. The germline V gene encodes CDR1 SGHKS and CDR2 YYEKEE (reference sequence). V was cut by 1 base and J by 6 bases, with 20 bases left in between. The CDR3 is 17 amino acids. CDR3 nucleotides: TGTGCCAGCAGCTTGAATGGAGTAAACGGGTTGAGCAATGAGCAGTTCTTC. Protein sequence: CASSLNGVNGLSNEQFF.

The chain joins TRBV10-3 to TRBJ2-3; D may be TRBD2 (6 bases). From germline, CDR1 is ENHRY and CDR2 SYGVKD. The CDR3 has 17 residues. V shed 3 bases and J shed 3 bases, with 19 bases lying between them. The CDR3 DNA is TGTGCCATCAGTGACCCCGTCCGCGGGGAAACGACAGATACGCAGTATTTT. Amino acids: CAISDPVRGETTDTQYF.